The next 20 T cell receptor beta chains were all read from a single sample in a study of cytomegalovirus exposure and HLA in healthy donors. PCR used 60 Vbeta primers and 13 Jbeta primers. Profiling relied on immunoSEQ multiplex PCR, and the TCRdb table lists in-frame clones only, not all of them. Its table lists around 75,000 clones. Material: PBMCs. Source of these receptors: a man aged 35-49 years in good health and CMV-seronegative.

The rearrangement joins TRBV27 to TRBJ2-5; 8 bases are a match to TRBD2. The assigned J gene may be wrong: the sequence end matches TRBJ2-7 better. From germline, CDR1 is MNHEY and CDR2 SMNVEV (reference sequence). The CDR3 runs to 16 residues. This CDR3 reads CASSYTPPGLAYEQYF. Written as DNA, the CDR3 is TGTGCCAGCAGTTACACCCCTCCGGGACTAGCCTACGAGCAGTACTTC.

CDR3: CASSRSGGEGPYNEQFF. For the CDR3, the DNA is TGCGCCAGCAGCCGATCCGGGGGAGAGGGTCCCTACAATGAGCAGTTCTTC. The V gene is TRBV4-3, the J gene TRBJ2-1, with D maybe TRBD2 (6 bases). The germline V gene has CDR1 LGHNA and CDR2 YSLEER. V lost 4 bases, J lost 2 bases, and 18 bases lay in between. The CDR3 loop spans 17 amino acids.

The gene calls are TRBV7-2 and TRBJ1-6; D gene ambiguous. The CDR3 loop spans 13 amino acids. The germline V gene encodes CDR1 SGHTA and CDR2 FQGNSA. V lost 5 bases and J lost 11, with 13 bases in between. This chain's CDR3 is CASSPFAVAPLHF. CDR3 in DNA: TGTGCCAGCAGCCCCTTCGCGGTAGCACCCCTCCACTTT.

This rearrangement joins TRBV7-9 to TRBJ1-5; unclear D gene. Trimming pared 3 bases from V and 1 base from J, leaving 13 bases between. Germline-derived CDR1 and CDR2 are SEHNR and FQNEAQ (reference sequence). The CDR3 spans 16 residues. The CDR3 is CASSFTGIGSNQPQHF. CDR3 in DNA: TGTGCCAGCAGCTTCACGGGAATTGGAAGCAATCAGCCCCAGCATTTT. The full variable domain, its missing parts supplied by reference TRBV7-9 and TRBJ1-5, is DTGVSQNPRHKITKRGQNVTFRCDPISEHNRLYWYRQTLGQGPEFLTYFQNEAQLEKSRLLSDRFSAERPKGSFSTLEIQRTEQGDSAMYLCASSFTGIGSNQPQHFGDGTRLSIL.

The J gene is TRBJ2-1, the V gene TRBV5-1; possible D gene TRBD1, 5 bases. The V and J ends lost 4 bases and 4 bases respectively, with 12 bases between them. Germline V gives CDR1 SGHRS, CDR2 YFSETQ. The CDR3 length is 14 residues. The CDR3: CASSAQTDYNEQFF. The CDR3 region has the DNA TGCGCCAGCAGCGCTCAGACAGATTACAATGAGCAGTTCTTC.

This rearrangement joins TRBV10-2 to TRBJ2-3; 9 bases align to TRBD2. V shed 7 bases and J 3 bases; nucleotides not matched to a gene: 5. Germline lookup yields CDR1 WSHSY and CDR2 SAAADI. The CDR3 covers 14 residues. DNA of the CDR3: TGCGCCAGCAAGACAAGCGGGGGGACAGATACGCAGTATTTT. The encoded protein is CASKTSGGTDTQYF.

The chain is built from TRBV5-1 and TRBJ2-7; 8 bases match TRBD1. With V trimmed by 6 bases and J by 3 bases, 5 bases remained unmatched. The CDR3 loop spans 13 amino acids. The germline V gene has CDR1 SGHRS and CDR2 YFSETQ. CDR3 DNA sequence: TGCGCCAGCAACTCCGGGACAGGCTACGAGCAGTACTTC. It is translated as CASNSGTGYEQYF.

The CDR3 loop reads CATLNEKLFF. CDR3 DNA: TGTGCCACGTTAAATGAAAAACTGTTTTTT. The rearrangement uses TRBV28 and TRBJ1-4; D unresolved. The CDR3 loop spans 10 amino acids. Trimming cost V 10 bases and J 5 bases, with 5 bases left between them. Germline V CDR1 and CDR2: MDHEN, SYDVKM.

This chain uses TRBV10-3 with TRBJ1-1, with D tentatively TRBD1 (5 bases). The V end was cut by 4 bases, the J end by 4 bases, with 19 bases between. Germline loops: CDR1 ENHRY, CDR2 SYGVKD. This CDR3 contains 16 residues. The CDR3 DNA is TGTGCCATCAGTGGCGGACAAACAAATTACATCACTGAAGCTTTCTTT. Amino acids: CAISGGQTNYITEAFF.

This sequence joins TRBV10-3 and TRBJ1-2; D possibly corresponds to TRBD1 (5 bases). Germline V CDR1 and CDR2: ENHRY, SYGVKD. Trimming shortened V by 4 bases and J by 5 bases, and 14 bases separated the two germline ends. The CDR3 loop spans 14 amino acids. In DNA form, the CDR3 reads TGTGCCATCAGTGCACAGGCAAGTCGGTATGGCTACACCTTC. This sequence encodes CAISAQASRYGYTF.

This sequence joins TRBV9 and TRBJ2-3, with 9 bases fitting TRBD2. V was clipped by 0 bases and J by 1 base; unmatched bases: 3. Germline V CDR1 and CDR2: SGDLS, YYNGEE. This CDR3 spans 16 amino acids. CDR3 DNA: TGTGCCAGCAGCGTAGTTCCTAGCGGGGGCACAGATACGCAGTATTTT. It is translated as CASSVVPSGGTDTQYF.

The V gene is TRBV6-5, the J gene TRBJ2-7; 11 bases are a match to TRBD2. The V gene end was trimmed by 5 bases and the J gene end by 6 bases; junction bases not matched to a gene: 6. This CDR3 is 14 amino acids long. Germline V gene data show CDR1 as MNHEY and CDR2 as SVGAGI. The CDR3 nucleotides read TGTGCCAGCAGTCGTAGCGGGAGGGCCGCCGAGCAGTACTTC. Its protein is CASSRSGRAAEQYF.

The rearrangement links TRBV6-1 to TRBJ2-5; no clear D gene. The V end lost 0 bases, the J end lost 7 bases, and 9 bases lay between the germline ends. This CDR3 has 13 amino acids. CDR1 MNHNS and CDR2 SASEGT come from the germline V gene. CDR3: CASSEAPSRTQYF. CDR3 nucleotide sequence: TGTGCCAGCAGTGAAGCTCCAAGCCGGACCCAGTACTTC.

The rearrangement uses TRBV19 and TRBJ1-2; 9 nucleotides align to TRBD1. This CDR3 contains 13 residues. Germline CDR1 reads LNHDA; CDR2 reads SQIVND (reference sequence). Trimming took 3 bases from V and 7 from J; bases not matched to a gene: 3. The CDR3 loop is CASSIRTGVGYTF. The CDR3 coding sequence is TGTGCCAGTAGTATTCGGACAGGGGTTGGCTACACCTTC.

This chain connects TRBV6-4 to TRBJ1-6; 8 bases are shared with TRBD1. CDR3 length: 14 amino acids. Trimming cost V 6 bases and J 10 bases; bases outside gene matches: 8. Germline CDR1 and CDR2: MRHNA and SNTAGT. The CDR3 bases are TGTGCCAGCAGCGATTCAGGGGGCGCATCACCCCTCCACTTT. Amino acids: CASSDSGGASPLHF.

The chain couples TRBV7-2 to TRBJ2-3, with 8 bases matching TRBD1. Germline assignment: CDR1 SGHTA and CDR2 FQGNSA. The V and J ends lost 5 bases and 6 bases, in that order; junction bases with no gene match: 7. The CDR3 contains 14 residues. In DNA, the CDR3 is TGTGCCAGCAGCACAGACAGGGGTAGGGATACGCAGTATTTT. This gives the protein CASSTDRGRDTQYF.

The J gene is TRBJ1-1, the V gene TRBV2, with TRBD1 matching over 7 bases. Germline V gene data show CDR1 as SNHLY and CDR2 as FYNNEI. The CDR3 loop spans 13 amino acids. V trimming: 10 bases; J trimming: 4 bases; junction bases outside the gene matches: 9. The CDR3 DNA reads TGTGCCACCCAGGCCGGACAGGCCACTGAAGCTTTCTTT. Translating gives CATQAGQATEAFF. Filled out from reference TRBV2 and TRBJ1-1, the complete variable domain reads EPEVTQTPSHQVTQMGQEVILRCVPISNHLYFYWYRQILGQKVEFLVSFYNNEISEKSEIFDDQFSVERPDGSNFTLKIRSTKLEDSAMYFCATQAGQATEAFFGQGTRLTVV.

V gene TRBV29-1 combines with J gene TRBJ1-5; D is perhaps TRBD1 (5 bases). The CDR3 covers 13 residues. V lost 6 bases, J lost 0 bases, and 9 bases lay in between. Germline values: CDR1 SQVTM, CDR2 ANQGSEA. CDR3 amino acids: CSVWGGSNQPQHF. As DNA, the CDR3 is TGCAGCGTATGGGGGGGTAGCAATCAGCCCCAGCATTTT.

Concerning this clone itself: This sample also contains other DNA sequences that code for the same CDR3. The chain employs TRBV5-1 and TRBJ2-7; possibly TRBD1 for D (6 bases). In germline, CDR1 is SGHRS, CDR2 YFSETQ. This CDR3 comprises 13 residues. V was shortened by 4 bases and J by 3 bases, with 11 bases between the two germline ends. The CDR3 spells CASSVQGDYEQYF. The CDR3 bases are TGCGCCAGCAGCGTACAGGGCGACTACGAGCAGTACTTC.

The V and J genes are TRBV5-6 and TRBJ2-1; TRBD1 matches at 7 bases. J was trimmed by 13 bases and V by 5 bases; bases with no gene match: 18. Germline lookup yields CDR1 SGHDT and CDR2 YYEEEE. This CDR3 contains 15 residues. The DNA of the CDR3 is TGTGCCAGCAGAACAACTGGCCGGGACAGCCGAATTCAGTTCTTC. Translating gives CASRTTGRDSRIQFF.